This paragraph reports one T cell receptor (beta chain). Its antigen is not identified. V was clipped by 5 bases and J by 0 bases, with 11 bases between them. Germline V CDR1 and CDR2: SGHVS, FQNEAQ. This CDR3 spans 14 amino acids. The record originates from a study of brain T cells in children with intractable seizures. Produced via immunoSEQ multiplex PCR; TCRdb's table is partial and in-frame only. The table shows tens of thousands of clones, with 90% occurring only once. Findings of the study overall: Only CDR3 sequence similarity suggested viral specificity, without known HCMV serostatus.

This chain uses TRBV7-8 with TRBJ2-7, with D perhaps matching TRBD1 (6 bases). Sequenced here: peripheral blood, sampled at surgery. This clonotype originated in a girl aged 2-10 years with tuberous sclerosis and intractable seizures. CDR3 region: CASSINRASYEQYV. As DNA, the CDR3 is TGTGCCAGCAGCATTAACAGGGCCTCCTACGAGCAGTACGTC.